A selection of T cell receptor beta chains follows, all from one sample in a study of persistence of HIV-infected CD4 T cells. These TCRs' antigens remain unknown. Sequencing was performed with immunoSEQ multiplex PCR; in TCRdb, only in-frame clones are kept and a portion is missing. The table has tens of thousands of clones, about 91% seen once. The material was CD4+ T cells sorted from PBMCs after approximately 18-hour stimulation, obtained from a patient who received antiretroviral therapy. These receptors all stem from an adult man with HIV who was CMV-seropositive. Each CDR3 is given with its conserved first and last residue.

>TRBV7-9
CASSPPVFRRTDTQYF
>TRBV4-2
CASSQDRGHSYGYTF
>TRBV7-8
CASSLGTVVLSNNQPQHF
>TRBV29-1
CSVELGQGFNTEAFF
>TRBV20-1
CSASDGGAVSTEAFF
>TRBV5-6
CASSRPGAYGYTF
>TRBV19
CASSVQGVGQPQHF
>TRBV5-1
CASSITGEAITQYF
>TRBV6-6
CASSRLGTGTSKNIQYF
>TRBV6-1
CASSEIDRVDGYTF
>TRBV7-2
CASRQGGLAIGELFF
>TRBV29-1
CSVYLNTGELFF
>TRBV27
CASSSSGTGNTEAFF
>TRBV28
CASSVGDLREKLFF
>TRBV6-6
CASSYGGEGYTF
>TRBV3-1/TRBV3-2
CASSHGTNEQYF
>TRBV3-1/TRBV3-2
CASSQGLAGGTTDTQYF
>TRBV27
CASSSMEGQPQHF
>TRBV6-5
CASRRLAGSTEAFF
>TRBV29-1
CSAGQTNTGELFF
>TRBV7-2
CASRPISVGERELFF
>TRBV19
CASSIEGGVWAFF
>TRBV6-2/TRBV6-3
CATRYIYTDTQYF
>TRBV19
CASSIAPYSNQPQHF
>TRBV6-1
CASSETWTGSNSNQPQHF
>TRBV6-5
CASLRRQGGGYTF
>TRBV9
CASSVTYGSYEQYF
>TRBV9
CASSVGQVGANEKLFF
>TRBV2
CASSEGQGIETQYF
>TRBV25-1
CASSARDRGVSEKLFF
>TRBV3-1/TRBV3-2
CASSLRTATASYEQYF
>TRBV6-1
CASSEDRYNTQYF
>TRBV4-3
CASSQDLVQPQHF
>TRBV15
CATSRDQRAGYGYTF
>TRBV2
CASSGEGDLPYEQYF
>TRBV18
CASSPAQFYEQYF
>TRBV11-3
CASSLRRGAEAFF
>TRBV6-5
CASSWGQGVTEKLFF
>TRBV12-3/TRBV12-4
CASRSEFTYEQYF
>TRBV6-1
CASSVLSTGVGNEKLFF
>TRBV4-3
CASSQRGQGAMGNTEAFF
>TRBV18
CASSPSTGNTGELFF
>TRBV6-5
CASSTGQETQYF
>TRBV18
CASSPSDRGTGNTIYF
>TRBV27
CASRFGRLNEKLFF
>TRBV6-1
CASSVAGQGAPYEQYF
>TRBV19
CASSIRTGNQPQHF
>TRBV7-8
CASSLLNEQFF
>TRBV6-5
CASSYSGGKAFF
>TRBV4-1
CASSHPDRIGNTIYF
>TRBV6-5
CASRSASNYGYTF
>TRBV19
CASKRSGDYEQYF
>TRBV27
CASSPRAKQGYHEKLFF
>TRBV19
CASRGPGTENSPLHF
>TRBV2
CASTEGRGSGANVLTF
>TRBV25-1
CASKGRGQGSLPLHF
>TRBV12-5
CASALSGGSGANVLTF
>TRBV6-6
CASSYIQSYSNQPQHF
>TRBV5-4
CASRWTGAGANVLTF
>TRBV30
CAWSPYSNQPQHF